A single sample is the source of the 14 T cell receptor beta chains below, sequenced in a study of OX40 agonist ivuxolimab in advanced cancers. The library was produced with the immunoSEQ multiplex PCR assay. TCRdb holds this immuneACCESS table with in-frame rearrangements only. Some clones are missing; in checked studies, unresolved V genes explain under half, and the rest has no known cause. The sample table records tens of thousands of clones; around 85% of these occur just once. The top ten clones comprise 1.5% to 2% of the sample. The sequences come from CD4+ or CD8+ T cells sorted from blood, collected in a trial of the OX40 agonist ivuxolimab. The receptors derive from an adult with an advanced solid tumor such as melanoma, head and neck, liver or kidney cancer.

The DNA for the CDR3 is TGTGCCAGCAGCCGCCTCCCGCACTCCTACGAGCAGTACTTC. Translation: CASSRLPHSYEQYF. The genes are TRBV11-2 and TRBJ2-7; D gene ambiguous. This CDR3 is 14 amino acids long. Trimming took off 5 bases at V and 0 bases at J, with 11 bases between the two ends. The V gene's germline CDR1 is SGHAT and CDR2 FQNNGV. Drawing the rest from reference TRBV11-2 and TRBJ2-7, the complete variable domain is EAGVAQSPRYKIIEKRQSVAFWCNPISGHATLYWYQQILGQGPKLLIQFQNNGVVDDSQLPKDRFSAERLKGVDSTLKIQPAKLEDSAVYLCASSRLPHSYEQYFGPGTRLTVT.

Written as DNA, the CDR3 is TGCGCCAGCAGCTTGTTGGGGGGCAGGGAGCTGTTTTTT. This translates into CASSLLGGRELFF. The chain joins TRBV5-1 to TRBJ2-2, with D possibly called TRBD1 or TRBD2 (6 bases each). The CDR3 sequence is 13 residues long. V was pared by 1 base and J by 9 bases, with 10 bases between. Germline assignment: CDR1 SGHRS and CDR2 YFSETQ.

This clone has a single count. The chain uses TRBV2 and TRBJ1-3; unclear D gene. The CDR3 has 14 residues. CDR1 is SNHLY and CDR2 is FYNNEI in the germline V gene. Trimming removed 2 bases at V and 4 bases at J, with 9 bases between. This CDR3 is CASSEYRGGNTIYF. The CDR3 DNA follows: TGTGCCAGCAGTGAATACAGAGGAGGAAACACCATATATTTT.

DNA for the CDR3: TGCGCCAGCAGCCCGGGACAGGGGGCGCTACACGAGCAGTACTTC. It translates to CASSPGQGALHEQYF. The chain couples TRBV5-1 to TRBJ2-7; 12 nucleotides match TRBD1. Germline V gives CDR1 SGHRS, CDR2 YFSETQ. The CDR3 contains 15 residues. Trimming removed 4 bases from V and 5 bases from J; junction bases left unmatched: 7.

The rearrangement joins TRBV6-1 to TRBJ1-4; possibly TRBD1 for D (6 bases). Trimming stripped 5 bases from V and 14 bases from J, with 12 bases between. There are 11 residues in the CDR3. Per germline, CDR1 MNHNS and CDR2 SASEGT. CDR3 coding DNA: TGTGCCAGCAGTCGAGCAGGGGTCCTGTTTTTT. As protein: CASSRAGVLFF.

The V call is TRBV19, the J call TRBJ2-7, with D perhaps matching TRBD1 (5 bases). The CDR3 totals 15 residues. Per the germline V gene, CDR1 is LNHDA and CDR2 is SQIVND (reference sequence). Trimming removed 8 bases at V and 0 bases at J, with 17 bases between. The CDR3 is CASRTRQQSSYEQYF. CDR3 DNA: TGTGCCAGTCGAACCCGACAGCAAAGCTCCTACGAGCAGTACTTC. The complete variable domain, with remaining parts taken from reference TRBV19 and TRBJ2-7, reads DGGITQSPKYLFRKEGQNVTLSCEQNLNHDAMYWYRQDPGQGLRLIYYSQIVNDFQKGDIAEGYSVSREKKESFPLTVTSAQKNPTAFYLCASRTRQQSSYEQYFGPGTRLTVT.

The chain is built from TRBV7-9 and TRBJ1-4, with a possible D match to TRBD1 (6 bases). CDR1 and CDR2 from the germline V gene are SEHNR and FQNEAQ (reference sequence). Between the trimmed V and J ends, which lost 5 bases and 8 bases, there was a span of 15 bases. The CDR3 sequence is 14 residues long. This CDR3 is CASSLGGTGEKLFF. The CDR3 DNA reads as TGTGCCAGCAGCCTAGGGGGGACGGGCGAAAAACTGTTTTTT.

This chain connects TRBV5-8 to TRBJ2-5; unclear D gene. Trimming took 4 bases from V and 0 from J, leaving 10 bases between them. This CDR3 comprises 14 residues. Germline loops: CDR1 SGHTS, CDR2 YDEGEE. CDR3 sequence: CASSPDGYQETQYF. The CDR3 DNA reads as TGTGCCAGCAGCCCTGACGGATACCAAGAGACCCAGTACTTC.

This clone turned up a few times. The chain couples TRBV7-3 to TRBJ2-3; 7 nucleotides line up with TRBD1. Germline CDR1 is SGHTA and CDR2 is FQGTGA. The ends lost 4 bases at V and 6 bases at J; junction bases unmatched: 4. The CDR3 covers 13 residues. The CDR3: CASSSVRGDTQYF. The CDR3 DNA is TGTGCCAGCAGCTCGGTCAGGGGGGATACGCAGTATTTT.

This chain links TRBV7-3 with TRBJ2-1, with 8 bases matching TRBD1. Germline assignment: CDR1 SGHTA and CDR2 FQGTGA. This CDR3 has 15 amino acids. The J segment lost 8 bases and the V segment lost 4 bases, leaving 10 bases of the junction unmatched. Here the CDR3 reads CASSSLDRVNHEQFF. The CDR3 nucleotides read TGTGCCAGCAGCTCCTTGGACAGGGTGAACCATGAGCAGTTCTTC.

This chain connects TRBV7-2 to TRBJ1-4, with TRBD1 identical over 7 bases. Per the germline V gene, CDR1 is SGHTA and CDR2 is FQGNSA. CDR3 size: 15 residues. Trimming took 3 bases from V and 8 from J; bases not matched to a gene: 9. The CDR3 region is CASSFTGDMWEKLFF. The CDR3 nucleotides read TGTGCCAGCAGCTTCACAGGGGATATGTGGGAAAAACTGTTTTTT.

The chain employs TRBV28 and TRBJ1-6; D is undetermined. The V gene's germline CDR1 is MDHEN and CDR2 SYDVKM. CDR3 length equals 14 residues. V was pared by 10 bases and J by 0 bases, with 10 bases between. The CDR3 spells CATTHSSYNSPLHF. Written as DNA, the CDR3 is TGTGCCACCACTCACAGCTCCTATAATTCACCCCTCCACTTT.

The chain uses TRBV6-1 and TRBJ1-5; TRBD1 matches 9 bases. Per the germline V gene, CDR1 is MNHNS and CDR2 is SASEGT. The ends lost 5 bases at V and 6 bases at J; junction bases unmatched: 5. This CDR3 is built from 14 residues. The CDR3 DNA is TGTGCCAGCAGTAGGACAGGGGTCGGTCAGCCCCAGCATTTT. Translating gives CASSRTGVGQPQHF.

As for this clone: The same CDR3 can be traced to other DNA sequences in this sample. The chain couples TRBV4-1 to TRBJ2-3, with 13 bases matching TRBD2. Germline CDR1 is MGHRA and CDR2 is YSYEKL. V dropped 0 bases and J dropped 2; count of bases not matched to a gene: 5. This CDR3 is built from 18 residues. This CDR3 reads CASSQDRLAGGLTDTQYF. The CDR3 DNA follows: TGCGCCAGCAGCCAAGACCGACTAGCGGGGGGCCTCACAGATACGCAGTATTTT.